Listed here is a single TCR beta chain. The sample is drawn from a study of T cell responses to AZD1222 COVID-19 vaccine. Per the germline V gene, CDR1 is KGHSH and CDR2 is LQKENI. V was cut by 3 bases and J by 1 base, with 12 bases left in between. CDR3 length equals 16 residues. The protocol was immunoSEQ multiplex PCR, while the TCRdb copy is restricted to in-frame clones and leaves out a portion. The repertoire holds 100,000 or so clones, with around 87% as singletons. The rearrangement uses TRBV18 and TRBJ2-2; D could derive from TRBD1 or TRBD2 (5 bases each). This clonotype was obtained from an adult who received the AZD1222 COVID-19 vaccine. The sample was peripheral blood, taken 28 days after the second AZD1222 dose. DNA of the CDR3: TGTGCCAGCTCACCCCCGGGACGGAAGAACACCGGGGAGCTGTTTTTT. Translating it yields CASSPPGRKNTGELFF.